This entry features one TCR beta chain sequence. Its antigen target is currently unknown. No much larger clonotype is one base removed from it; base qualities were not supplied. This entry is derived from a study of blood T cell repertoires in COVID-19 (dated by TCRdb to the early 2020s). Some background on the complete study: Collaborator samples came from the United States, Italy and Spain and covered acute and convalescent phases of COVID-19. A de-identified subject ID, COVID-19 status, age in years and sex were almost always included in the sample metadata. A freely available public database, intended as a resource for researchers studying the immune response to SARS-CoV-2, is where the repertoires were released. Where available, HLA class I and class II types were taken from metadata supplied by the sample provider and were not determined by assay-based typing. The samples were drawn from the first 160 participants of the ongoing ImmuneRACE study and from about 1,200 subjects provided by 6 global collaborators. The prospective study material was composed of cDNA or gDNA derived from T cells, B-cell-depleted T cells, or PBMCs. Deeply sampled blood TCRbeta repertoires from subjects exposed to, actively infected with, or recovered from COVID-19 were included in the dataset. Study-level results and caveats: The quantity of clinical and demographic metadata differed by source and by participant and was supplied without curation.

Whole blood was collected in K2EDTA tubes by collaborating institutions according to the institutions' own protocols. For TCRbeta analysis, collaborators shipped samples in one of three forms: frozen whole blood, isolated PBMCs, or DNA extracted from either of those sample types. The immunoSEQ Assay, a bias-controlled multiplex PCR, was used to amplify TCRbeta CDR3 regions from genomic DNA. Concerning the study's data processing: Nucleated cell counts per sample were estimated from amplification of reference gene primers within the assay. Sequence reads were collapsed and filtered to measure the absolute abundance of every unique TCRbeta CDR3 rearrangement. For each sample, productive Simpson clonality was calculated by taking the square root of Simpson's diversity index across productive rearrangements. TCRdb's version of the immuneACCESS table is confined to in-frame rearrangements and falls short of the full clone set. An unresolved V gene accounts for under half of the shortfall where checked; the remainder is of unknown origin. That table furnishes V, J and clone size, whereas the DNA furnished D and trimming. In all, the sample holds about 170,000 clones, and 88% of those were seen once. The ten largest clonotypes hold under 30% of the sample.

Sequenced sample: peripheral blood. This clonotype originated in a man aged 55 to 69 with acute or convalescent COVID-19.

The CDR3 in this case is CASWQGGTHQPQHF. The DNA sequence is TGTGCGTCGTGGCAGGGAGGGACGCATCAGCCCCAGCATTTT. The sequence links TRBV19 to TRBJ1-5, and the D gene may be TRBD1, 5 bases matching. Sequences LNHDA (CDR1) and SQIVND (CDR2) are obtained from the germline V gene (reference sequence). From cysteine to phenylalanine, the CDR3 is 14 amino acids long. CDR3 DNA is the only sequence kept; it has 42 bases, read in frame from the first base.